These 27 T cell receptor beta chains share one sample of origin, sequenced in a study of cytomegalovirus exposure and HLA in healthy donors. Primers: 60 Vbeta forward and 13 Jbeta reverse. Data came from immunoSEQ multiplex PCR; TCRdb stores just in-frame clones and leaves some out. The data hold roughly 120,000 clones, with roughly 79% observed a single time. What was sequenced was PBMCs. The receptors here all came from a woman aged 35 to 49 in good health and CMV-seronegative.

The chain carries TRBV6-1 and TRBJ2-3; unclear D gene. The CDR3 is made up of 13 amino acids. V was trimmed by 3 bases and J by 4 bases, leaving 8 bases between them. CDR1 MNHNS and CDR2 SASEGT come from the germline V gene. CDR3 DNA: TGTGCCAGCAGTGAGTTCAGCGCAGATACGCAGTATTTT. It codes for CASSEFSADTQYF.

This clone was counted a few times. The V and J genes are TRBV10-3 and TRBJ1-5; D is unclear. The V end lost 6 bases, the J end lost 2 bases, and 14 bases lay between the germline ends. Germline V gives CDR1 ENHRY, CDR2 SYGVKD. The length of the CDR3 is 15 residues. In nucleotides, the CDR3 is TGTGCCATCAGAACTACTAGGGAAGGCAATCAGCCCCAGCATTTT. Translation: CAIRTTREGNQPQHF.

The chain has TRBV9 and TRBJ2-1, with a tentative D call TRBD1 (5 bases). Deletions cut 0 bases from V and 7 bases from J, with 14 bases between. Germline V gene sequence: CDR1 SGDLS, CDR2 YYNGEE. The CDR3 spans 15 residues. The CDR3 nucleotides read TGTGCCAGCAGCGTAGCGGCAGGGCGCATAAATGAGCAGTTCTTC. Translated: CASSVAAGRINEQFF.

The chain couples TRBV27 to TRBJ1-2, with 12 bases matching TRBD1. The CDR3 is 17 amino acids. Unmatched junction bases numbered 14, after V lost 4 bases and J lost 8 bases. Germline assignment: CDR1 MNHEY and CDR2 SMNVEV (reference sequence). The CDR3 loop is CASSSSGTGGSHRGYTF. Here the CDR3 DNA reads TGTGCCAGCAGTTCCTCCGGGACAGGGGGCAGTCACCGGGGCTACACCTTC.

The rearrangement uses TRBV4-1 and TRBJ1-1, with D possibly being TRBD1 (5 bases). Germline assignment: CDR1 MGHRA and CDR2 YSYEKL. The CDR3 covers 15 residues. Trimming took off 2 bases at V and 11 bases at J, with 21 bases between the two ends. The CDR3 sequence is CASSQPQWGVVWAFF. Written as DNA, the CDR3 is TGCGCCAGCAGCCAACCCCAATGGGGGGTTGTGTGGGCTTTCTTT.

This clone was counted only a few times. This sequence joins TRBV7-9 and TRBJ1-4; D uncertain. The CDR3 has 18 amino acids. Germline CDR1 is SEHNR and CDR2 is FQNEAQ (reference sequence). V shed 6 bases and J shed 8 bases, with 28 bases lying between them. Here the CDR3 DNA reads TGTGCCAGCAGGTCCAATATAGGAGGCGCGGCTGGTCGGGAAAAACTGTTTTTT. It encodes CASRSNIGGAAGREKLFF.

In its sample, this clone was seen once. This chain links TRBV13 with TRBJ2-7; 10 bases fit TRBD2. Germline V gives CDR1 PRHDT, CDR2 FYEKMQ (reference sequence). The CDR3 sequence is 15 residues long. V dropped 5 bases and J dropped 2; count of bases not matched to a gene: 6. The CDR3 DNA reads TGTGCCAGCAGCCTCGGGACTAGCGACCCCTACGAGCAGTACTTC. Its protein is CASSLGTSDPYEQYF.

V is TRBV7-6 and J is TRBJ1-3; a weak D match, TRBD1 (5 bases). There are 15 residues in the CDR3. CDR1 is SGHVS, CDR2 FNYEAQ, per germline. The V gene lost 4 bases and the J gene lost 0 bases, with 10 bases spanning the gap. DNA for the CDR3: TGTGCCAGCAGCTCCAGACAGACCTCTGGAAACACCATATATTTT. This codes for CASSSRQTSGNTIYF.

The V call is TRBV18, the J call TRBJ2-2; no definite D call. CDR1 and CDR2 from the germline V gene are KGHSH and LQKENI. With 8 bases removed from V and 4 bases from J, the gap between germline ends came to 17 bases. CDR3 length: 15 residues. The CDR3 nucleotides read TGTGCCAGCCTCGCAGGCCTCGACGGCACCGGGGAGCTGTTTTTT. Protein: CASLAGLDGTGELFF.

This sequence joins TRBV27 and TRBJ2-7; 7 nucleotides line up with TRBD1. Germline values: CDR1 MNHEY, CDR2 SMNVEV (reference sequence). V lost 6 bases to trimming and J lost 3 bases; unmatched junction nucleotides: 5. The CDR3 contains 13 residues. The CDR3 DNA reads TGTGCCAGCAGCGAACAGGGGATCTACGAGCAGTACTTC. This encodes CASSEQGIYEQYF.

In DNA, the CDR3 is TGTGCCAGCAGTTACAAGGCGACTAGCGGAGGAGATACGCAGTATTTT. It translates to CASSYKATSGGDTQYF. The chain joins TRBV6-5 to TRBJ2-3, with 9 bases matching TRBD2. Germline CDR1 reads MNHEY; CDR2 reads SVGAGI. The CDR3 has 16 amino acids. With 2 bases clipped from V and 5 bases from J, the junction kept 8 bases outside the gene matches.

The V call is TRBV2, the J call TRBJ1-5; D remains unclear. The CDR3 has 13 residues. Germline V gene data show CDR1 as SNHLY and CDR2 as FYNNEI. V was pared by 3 bases and J by 2 bases, with 5 bases between. CDR3 sequence reads: CASSDEGNQPQHF. In DNA form, the CDR3 reads TGTGCCAGCAGTGACGAGGGCAATCAGCCCCAGCATTTT.

The V and J genes are TRBV2 and TRBJ2-5; D is unclear. With 6 bases removed from V and 0 bases from J, the gap between germline ends came to 11 bases. Germline-derived CDR1 and CDR2 are SNHLY and FYNNEI. The CDR3 loop spans 14 amino acids. For the CDR3, the DNA is TGTGCCAGCAGAGATCAAACATACCAAGAGACCCAGTACTTC. It yields the protein CASRDQTYQETQYF.

In DNA form, the CDR3 reads TGTGCCAGCAGACACGACAGGGGGCGAATCGATGGCTACACCTTC. This translates into CASRHDRGRIDGYTF. This sequence joins TRBV5-4 and TRBJ1-2; the match to TRBD1 covers 10 bases. Germline CDR1 reads SGHNT; CDR2 reads YYREEE (reference sequence). With V trimmed by 5 bases and J by 6 bases, 10 bases remained unmatched. This CDR3 spans 15 amino acids.

This rearrangement joins TRBV2 to TRBJ1-1; D ambiguous. V lost 0 bases, J lost 1 base, and 15 bases lay in between. The germline V gene has CDR1 SNHLY and CDR2 FYNNEI. The CDR3 has 17 residues. In nucleotides, the CDR3 is TGTGCCAGCAGTGAAGCCTTCGCCGGTGGAGGGAACACTGAAGCTTTCTTT. Amino acids: CASSEAFAGGGNTEAFF.

This clone came up a few times. The chain couples TRBV2 to TRBJ1-2; TRBD1 matches at 8 bases. This CDR3 has 16 residues. J gave up 4 bases and V 6 bases, and 13 bases lay outside the gene matches. Germline assignment: CDR1 SNHLY and CDR2 FYNNEI. CDR3 nucleotide sequence: TGTGCCAGCAGACGTGACCTGACAGGGGATACCTATGGCTACACCTTC. It is translated as CASRRDLTGDTYGYTF.

This clone was seen more than once but under ten times. The chain couples TRBV6-1 to TRBJ2-2; D unclear. This CDR3 has 14 amino acids. The V gene's germline CDR1 is MNHNS and CDR2 SASEGT. The V and J ends lost 4 bases and 4 bases respectively, with 10 bases between them. The CDR3 sequence is CASSAVAGTGELFF. The CDR3 region has the DNA TGTGCCAGCAGTGCAGTAGCTGGCACCGGGGAGCTGTTTTTT.

V gene TRBV27 combines with J gene TRBJ2-3; 11 bases agree with TRBD2. Germline assignment: CDR1 MNHEY and CDR2 SMNVEV (reference sequence). There are 18 residues in the CDR3. With V trimmed by 4 bases and J by 1 base, 10 bases remained unmatched. CDR3 protein: CASSSTSGSFVRTDTQYF. The DNA for the CDR3 is TGTGCCAGCAGTTCCACTAGCGGGAGTTTCGTCCGCACAGATACGCAGTATTTT.

The V call is TRBV5-1, the J call TRBJ2-7, with D maybe TRBD2 (7 bases). The germline CDR1 and CDR2 sequences are SGHRS and YFSETQ. The length of the CDR3 is 16 residues. V was cut by 5 bases and J by 4 bases, with 22 bases left in between. The CDR3 loop reads CASSRGPQGGAYEQYF. The DNA for the CDR3 is TGCGCCAGCAGTAGGGGCCCCCAAGGGGGGGCTTACGAGCAGTACTTC.

The chain carries TRBV6-6 and TRBJ2-7; D might be TRBD1 (6 bases). CDR3 length: 16 residues. The V gene lost 4 bases and the J gene lost 1 base, with 17 bases spanning the gap. Germline assignment: CDR1 MNHNY and CDR2 SVGAGI (reference sequence). CDR3 in DNA: TGTGCCAGCAGTTCGACCTCTGGACAGCTATCCTACGAGCAGTACTTC. Protein: CASSSTSGQLSYEQYF.

The J gene is TRBJ2-7, the V gene TRBV6-1; TRBD2 is a possible D gene (6 bases). Germline V gives CDR1 MNHNS, CDR2 SASEGT. The CDR3 has 14 amino acids. Between the trimmed V and J ends, which lost 1 base and 4 bases, there was a span of 11 bases. The chain's CDR3 is CASSEEARGYEQYF. The CDR3 bases are TGTGCCAGCAGTGAAGAGGCCCGGGGGTACGAGCAGTACTTC.

The rearrangement uses TRBV30 and TRBJ1-1, with 7 bases that match TRBD1. The germline V gene has CDR1 GTSNPN and CDR2 SVGIG (reference sequence). CDR3 size: 14 residues. Unmatched junction bases numbered 16, after V lost 4 bases and J lost 11 bases. CDR3 nucleotides: TGTGCCTGGACCTCAGACGACAGGGCTTGGATGGCTTTCTTT. Protein sequence: CAWTSDDRAWMAFF.

The chain couples TRBV7-9 to TRBJ2-7, with 8 bases identical to TRBD2. The CDR3 is 16 residues long. Germline loops: CDR1 SEHNR, CDR2 FQNEAQ (reference sequence). Unmatched junction bases numbered 6, after V lost 0 bases and J lost 2 bases. The CDR3 DNA is TGTGCCAGCAGCTTAGCGCCGGGACTAGGAACCTACGAGCAGTACTTC. This encodes CASSLAPGLGTYEQYF.

The gene calls are TRBV5-1 and TRBJ1-3; no firm D call. Germline CDR1 and CDR2: SGHRS and YFSETQ. The V end lost 3 bases, the J end lost 2 bases, and 12 bases lay between the germline ends. The CDR3 sequence is 15 residues long. The CDR3, as DNA: TGCGCCAGCAGCTCCCTGTCGGAGCCTGGAAACACCATATATTTT. Its protein is CASSSLSEPGNTIYF.

This clone was seen more than once but under ten times. The rearrangement uses TRBV6-1 and TRBJ1-2; maybe TRBD1 (6 bases). Germline lookup yields CDR1 MNHNS and CDR2 SASEGT. The CDR3 has 13 residues. Trimming pared 1 base from V and 10 bases from J, leaving 13 bases between. The CDR3 DNA follows: TGTGCCAGCAGTGAAGTACAGGGTTGGGACTACACCTTC. It translates to CASSEVQGWDYTF.

The chain uses TRBV6-1 and TRBJ1-2, with a possible D match to TRBD1 (6 bases). Germline lookup yields CDR1 MNHNS and CDR2 SASEGT. The ends were cut back, 0 bases at V and 4 bases at J, with 12 bases in the middle. The CDR3 has 15 amino acids. This CDR3 is CASSEADRLVYGYTF. The CDR3 DNA is TGTGCCAGCAGTGAAGCGGACAGATTAGTCTATGGCTACACCTTC.

The CDR3 sequence is CASSLVPGTGKYNEQFF. Here the CDR3 DNA reads TGCGCCAGCAGCTTGGTTCCGGGGACTGGAAAGTACAATGAGCAGTTCTTC. V gene TRBV5-1 combines with J gene TRBJ2-1; possible D gene TRBD2, 6 bases. CDR1 and CDR2 from the germline V gene are SGHRS and YFSETQ. The CDR3 loop spans 17 amino acids. V was trimmed by 0 bases and J by 4 bases, leaving 17 bases between them. The whole variable domain, remainder taken from reference TRBV5-1 and TRBJ2-1, is KAGVTQTPRYLIKTRGQQVTLSCSPISGHRSVSWYQQTPGQGLQFLFEYFSETQRNKGNFPGRFSGRQFSNSRSEMNVSTLELGDSALYLCASSLVPGTGKYNEQFFGPGTRLTVL.